This TCR beta chain derives from a study of technical replicates of blood from several donors. The CDR3 is 15 amino acids. V lost 2 bases to trimming and J lost 6 bases; unmatched junction nucleotides: 8. Method: immunoSEQ multiplex PCR; TCRdb's copy keeps in-frame clones and lacks some. This sample has about 88,000 clones; approximately 95% occur once, and the top ten carry around 0.3%. The sequenced sample was T cells isolated from PBMCs. The clonotype originates from a human donor in good health. This sequence joins TRBV5-3 and TRBJ2-1; 7 nucleotides match TRBD2. TRBV5-3 is known as an ORF, though its function is uncertain. The DNA of the CDR3 is TGTGCCAGAAGCTTATATGGCGGGAGTGGCAATGAGCAGTTCTTC. This codes for CARSLYGGSGNEQFF.